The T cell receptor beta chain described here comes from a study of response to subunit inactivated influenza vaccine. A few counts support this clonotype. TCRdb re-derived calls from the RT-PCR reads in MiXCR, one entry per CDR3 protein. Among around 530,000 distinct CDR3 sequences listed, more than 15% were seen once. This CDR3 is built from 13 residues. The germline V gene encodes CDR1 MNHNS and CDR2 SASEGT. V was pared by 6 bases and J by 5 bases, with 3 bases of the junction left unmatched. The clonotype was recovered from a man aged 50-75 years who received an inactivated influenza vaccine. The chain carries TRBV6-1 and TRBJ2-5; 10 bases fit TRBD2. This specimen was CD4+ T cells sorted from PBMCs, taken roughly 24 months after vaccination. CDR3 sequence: CASRKGLAETQYF. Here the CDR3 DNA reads TGTGCCAGCAGGAAGGGACTAGCGGAGACCCAGTACTTC.